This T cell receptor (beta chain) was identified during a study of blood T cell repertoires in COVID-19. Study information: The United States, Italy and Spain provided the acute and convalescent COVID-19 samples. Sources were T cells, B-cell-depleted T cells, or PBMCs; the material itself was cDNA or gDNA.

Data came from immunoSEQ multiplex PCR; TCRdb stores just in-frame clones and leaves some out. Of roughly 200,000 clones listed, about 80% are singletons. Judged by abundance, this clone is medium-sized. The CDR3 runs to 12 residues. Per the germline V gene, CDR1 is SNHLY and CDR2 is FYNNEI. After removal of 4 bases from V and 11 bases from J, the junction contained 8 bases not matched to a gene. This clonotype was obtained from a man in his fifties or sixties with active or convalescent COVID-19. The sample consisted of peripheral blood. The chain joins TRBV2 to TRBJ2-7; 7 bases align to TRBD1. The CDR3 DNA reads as TGTGCCAGCAGTGTCGGGGACAGCTGGAAGTACTTC. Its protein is CASSVGDSWKYF. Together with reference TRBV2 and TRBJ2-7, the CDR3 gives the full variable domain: EPEVTQTPSHQVTQMGQEVILRCVPISNHLYFYWYRQILGQKVEFLVSFYNNEISEKSEIFDDQFSVERPDGSNFTLKIRSTKLEDSAMYFCASSVGDSWKYFGPGTRLTVT.